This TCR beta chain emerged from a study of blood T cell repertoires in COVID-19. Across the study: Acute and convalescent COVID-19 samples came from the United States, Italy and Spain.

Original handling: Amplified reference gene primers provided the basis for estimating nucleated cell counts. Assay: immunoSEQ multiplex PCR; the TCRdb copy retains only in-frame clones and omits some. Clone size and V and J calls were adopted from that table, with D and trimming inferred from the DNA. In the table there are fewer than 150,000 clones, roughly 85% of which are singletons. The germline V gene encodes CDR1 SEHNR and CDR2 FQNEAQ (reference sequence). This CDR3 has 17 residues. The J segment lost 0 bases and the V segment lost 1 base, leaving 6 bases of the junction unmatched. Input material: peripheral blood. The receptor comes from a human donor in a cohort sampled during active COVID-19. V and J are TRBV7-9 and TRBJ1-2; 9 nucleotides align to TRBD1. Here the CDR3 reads CASSLVGTGPPNYGYTF. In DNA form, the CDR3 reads TGTGCCAGCAGCTTAGTGGGGACAGGGCCCCCTAACTATGGCTACACCTTC.